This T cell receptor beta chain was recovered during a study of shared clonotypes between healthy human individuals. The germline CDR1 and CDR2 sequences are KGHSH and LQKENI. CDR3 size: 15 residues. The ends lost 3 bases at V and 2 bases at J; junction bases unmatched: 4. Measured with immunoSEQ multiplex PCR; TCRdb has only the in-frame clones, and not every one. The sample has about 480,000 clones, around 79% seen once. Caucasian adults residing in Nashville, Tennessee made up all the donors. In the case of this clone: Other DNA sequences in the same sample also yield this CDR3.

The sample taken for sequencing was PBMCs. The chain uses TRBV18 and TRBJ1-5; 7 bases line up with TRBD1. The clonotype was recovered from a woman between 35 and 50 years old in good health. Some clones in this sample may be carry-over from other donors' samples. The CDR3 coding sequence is TGTGCCAGCTCACCTCAGGGGGTTGGCAATCAGCCCCAGCATTTT. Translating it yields CASSPQGVGNQPQHF.